A selection of T cell receptor beta chains follows, all from one sample in a study of cytomegalovirus exposure and HLA in healthy donors. Libraries were prepared by immunoSEQ multiplex PCR; TCRdb keeps only in-frame clonotypes and omits some of them. The sample lists roughly 80,000 clones, 81% occurring once. The sample taken for sequencing was PBMCs. These receptors were collected from a woman in her thirties in good health and CMV-seronegative. Both conserved end residues are part of each CDR3. The order of the fields is D gene, V gene, clone size, J gene, CDR3 protein, CDR3 DNA. A D gene is named only where the DNA matches it firmly. Clone size, where shown, is once, few, many, or a class for clones that have expanded.

D gene: TRBD1
V gene: TRBV6-1
clone size: -
J gene: TRBJ1-4
CDR3 protein: CASNRRDRGFEKLFF
CDR3 DNA: TGTGCCAGCAATAGACGGGACAGGGGATTCGAAAAACTGTTTTTT

D gene: TRBD2
V gene: TRBV15
clone size: -
J gene: TRBJ2-7
CDR3 protein: CATSRVAGGPGYEQYF
CDR3 DNA: TGTGCCACCAGCAGAGTCGCGGGAGGCCCAGGGTACGAGCAGTACTTC

D gene: TRBD1
V gene: TRBV7-9
clone size: -
J gene: TRBJ1-2
CDR3 protein: CASSRGGVLQGAYGYTF
CDR3 DNA: TGTGCCAGCAGCCGGGGGGGCGTCTTACAGGGGGCCTATGGCTACACCTTC

D gene: TRBD2
V gene: TRBV4-3
clone size: -
J gene: TRBJ2-3
CDR3 protein: CASSPSGGDTQYF
CDR3 DNA: TGCGCCAGCAGCCCGAGCGGGGGAGATACGCAGTATTTT

D gene: TRBD2
V gene: TRBV19
clone size: -
J gene: TRBJ2-2
CDR3 protein: CASTRGAGGNTGELFF
CDR3 DNA: TGTGCCAGTACTCGTGGAGCGGGAGGGAACACCGGGGAGCTGTTTTTT

D gene: TRBD2
V gene: TRBV11-1
clone size: -
J gene: TRBJ2-1
CDR3 protein: CASSRLAGWSYNEQFF
CDR3 DNA: TGTGCCAGCAGCCGACTAGCGGGATGGTCCTACAATGAGCAGTTCTTC

D gene: TRBD2
V gene: TRBV27
clone size: -
J gene: TRBJ2-5
CDR3 protein: CASSGWGSGGAETQYF
CDR3 DNA: TGTGCCAGCAGTGGTTGGGGTAGCGGGGGGGCGGAGACCCAGTACTTC

D gene: TRBD1
V gene: TRBV29-1
clone size: -
J gene: TRBJ1-1
CDR3 protein: CSDHPHGQVNTEAFF
CDR3 DNA: TGCAGCGATCATCCCCACGGACAGGTGAACACTGAAGCTTTCTTT

D gene: TRBD1
V gene: TRBV7-2
clone size: -
J gene: TRBJ2-1
CDR3 protein: CASSLGAGQGHNEQFF
CDR3 DNA: TGTGCCAGCAGCTTAGGGGCGGGACAGGGACACAATGAGCAGTTCTTC

D gene: -
V gene: TRBV30
clone size: -
J gene: TRBJ1-4
CDR3 protein: CAWGDSREKLFF
CDR3 DNA: TGTGCCTGGGGGGACTCTCGTGAAAAACTGTTTTTT

D gene: TRBD2
V gene: TRBV4-3
clone size: -
J gene: TRBJ2-7
CDR3 protein: CASSQGGSGIYEQYF
CDR3 DNA: TGCGCCAGCAGCCAAGGAGGTAGCGGGATCTACGAGCAGTACTTC

D gene: TRBD1
V gene: TRBV18
clone size: -
J gene: TRBJ2-7
CDR3 protein: CASSPQGASYEQYF
CDR3 DNA: TGTGCCAGCTCACCACAGGGGGCAAGCTACGAGCAGTACTTC

D gene: -
V gene: TRBV19
clone size: once
J gene: TRBJ2-7
CDR3 protein: CASSILSSGNGEQYF
CDR3 DNA: TGTGCCAGTAGTATACTTTCGTCCGGGAACGGCGAGCAGTACTTC